These T cell receptor beta chains were read from a single sample in a study of T cell responses to AZD1222 COVID-19 vaccine. The assay was immunoSEQ multiplex PCR, and TCRdb's table has in-frame clones only and misses some. The table includes some 200,000 clones, approximately 93% detected once. Sequencing was performed on peripheral blood, taken 28 days after the second AZD1222 dose. Receptors were obtained from an adult who received the AZD1222 COVID-19 vaccine. CDR3s include the opening cysteine and the closing phenylalanine or tryptophan. D genes are given only for firm matches. Clone size is not always given. Where it is, it says once, few, many or a class for expanded clones.

abundance: -
d_gene: -
j_gene: TRBJ1-6
v_gene: TRBV19
CDR3nt: TGTGCCAGTAATTCGGGTCGAGGGTTTTGGAATTCACCCCTCCACTTT
CDR3aa: CASNSGRGFWNSPLHF

abundance: -
d_gene: TRBD1
j_gene: TRBJ1-1
v_gene: TRBV3-1/TRBV3-2
CDR3nt: TGTGCCAGCAGCCTAAGATACAGGGGGGACACTGAAGCTTTCTTT
CDR3aa: CASSLRYRGDTEAFF

abundance: -
d_gene: TRBD1
j_gene: TRBJ1-1
v_gene: TRBV11-2
CDR3nt: TGTGCCAGCAGCTTCGGGACAGGGGTTACTGAAGCTTTCTTT
CDR3aa: CASSFGTGVTEAFF

abundance: -
d_gene: TRBD1
j_gene: TRBJ2-1
v_gene: TRBV30
CDR3nt: TGTGCCTGGAGCGAAGGACAGGCGGTCTACAATGAGCAGTTCTTC
CDR3aa: CAWSEGQAVYNEQFF

abundance: -
d_gene: -
j_gene: TRBJ1-4
v_gene: TRBV7-9
CDR3nt: TGTGCCAGCAGCTTAGGTCAGACTAATGAAAAACTGTTTTTT
CDR3aa: CASSLGQTNEKLFF

abundance: -
d_gene: -
j_gene: TRBJ1-1
v_gene: TRBV7-6
CDR3nt: TGTGCCAGCAGCTCCACCACAGCCAACACTGAAGCTTTCTTT
CDR3aa: CASSSTTANTEAFF

abundance: -
d_gene: -
j_gene: TRBJ1-1
v_gene: TRBV5-1
CDR3nt: TGCGCCAGCAGCTTGGACAGAAACACTGAAGCTTTCTTT
CDR3aa: CASSLDRNTEAFF

abundance: -
d_gene: -
j_gene: TRBJ1-1
v_gene: TRBV5-1
CDR3nt: TGCGCCAGCAGCTTGGATCGGGGGTTGGACACTGAAGCTTTCTTT
CDR3aa: CASSLDRGLDTEAFF

abundance: once
d_gene: -
j_gene: TRBJ2-2
v_gene: TRBV4-1
CDR3nt: TGCGCCAGCAGCCAAGTGGGCCGGCAGGACGGGGAGCTGTTTTTT
CDR3aa: CASSQVGRQDGELFF

abundance: -
d_gene: TRBD1
j_gene: TRBJ1-1
v_gene: TRBV3-1/TRBV3-2
CDR3nt: TGTGCCAGCAGCCTCAGACAGGGAGGTACTGAAGCTTTCTTT
CDR3aa: CASSLRQGGTEAFF

abundance: -
d_gene: TRBD2
j_gene: TRBJ2-1
v_gene: TRBV6-2/TRBV6-3
CDR3nt: TGTGCCAGCAGTTACTCGGGGCGGGGGGCCAACAATGAGCAGTTCTTC
CDR3aa: CASSYSGRGANNEQFF

abundance: -
d_gene: -
j_gene: TRBJ1-2
v_gene: TRBV19
CDR3nt: TGTGCCAGTTCTAGGGACCTTAACTATGGCTACACCTTC
CDR3aa: CASSRDLNYGYTF

abundance: -
d_gene: -
j_gene: TRBJ1-6
v_gene: TRBV2
CDR3nt: TGTGCCAGCAGTCCCGAAGTATATTCACCCCTCCACTTT
CDR3aa: CASSPEVYSPLHF

abundance: -
d_gene: TRBD1
j_gene: TRBJ1-1
v_gene: TRBV19
CDR3nt: TGTGCCAGCACTCCCGGGACAGGGCAGAACACTGAAGCTTTCTTT
CDR3aa: CASTPGTGQNTEAFF

abundance: once
d_gene: TRBD1
j_gene: TRBJ1-2
v_gene: TRBV7-8
CDR3nt: TGTGCCAGCAGGCCAGACGGGACAGGGGGCTTGGGCTACACCTTC
CDR3aa: CASRPDGTGGLGYTF

abundance: -
d_gene: -
j_gene: TRBJ1-2
v_gene: TRBV3-1/TRBV3-2
CDR3nt: TGTGCCAGCAGCCCCACATCCCCTAACTATGGCTACACCTTC
CDR3aa: CASSPTSPNYGYTF

abundance: once
d_gene: -
j_gene: TRBJ1-5
v_gene: TRBV5-5
CDR3nt: TGTGCCAGCAGCCTCCTGTGTCAGCCCCAGCATTTT
CDR3aa: CASSLLCQPQHF

abundance: -
d_gene: -
j_gene: TRBJ2-3
v_gene: TRBV6-4
CDR3nt: TGTGCCAGCAGTGAGTCCGGGGGCAGGGATACGCAGTATTTT
CDR3aa: CASSESGGRDTQYF

abundance: once
d_gene: -
j_gene: TRBJ1-2
v_gene: TRBV5-6
CDR3nt: TGTGCCAGGGGCAAGGGTGGGTATGGCTACACCTTC
CDR3aa: CARGKGGYGYTF

abundance: -
d_gene: -
j_gene: TRBJ2-3
v_gene: TRBV19
CDR3nt: TGTGCCAGTAGTCTAGGGGCCACGAGGGGAGATACGCAGTATTTT
CDR3aa: CASSLGATRGDTQYF

abundance: -
d_gene: -
j_gene: TRBJ2-1
v_gene: TRBV7-2
CDR3nt: TGTGCCAGCAGCCCTCAACAGGGTTCCTACAATGAGCAGTTCTTC
CDR3aa: CASSPQQGSYNEQFF

abundance: -
d_gene: -
j_gene: TRBJ1-1
v_gene: TRBV6-5
CDR3nt: TGTGCCAGCAGTTACTCGTTCACGGGGTTGATGAGGGTAGCTTTCTTT
CDR3aa: CASSYSFTGLMRVAFF

abundance: -
d_gene: -
j_gene: TRBJ1-5
v_gene: TRBV30
CDR3nt: TGTGCCTGGAGTGGGCACAACGGTCAGCCCCAGCATTTT
CDR3aa: CAWSGHNGQPQHF

abundance: -
d_gene: TRBD1
j_gene: TRBJ2-7
v_gene: TRBV3-1/TRBV3-2
CDR3nt: TGTGCCAGCAGCGATACAGGGGAGAACGAGCAGTACTTC
CDR3aa: CASSDTGENEQYF

abundance: -
d_gene: -
j_gene: TRBJ1-6
v_gene: TRBV7-8
CDR3nt: TGTGCCAGCAGCTTAGGATTAGGGTCCTGGGGGGAGAGTTCACCCCTCCACTTT
CDR3aa: CASSLGLGSWGESSPLHF

abundance: -
d_gene: -
j_gene: TRBJ2-1
v_gene: TRBV25-1
CDR3nt: TGTGCCAGCAGTCAGGACAGCTACAATGAGCAGTTCTTC
CDR3aa: CASSQDSYNEQFF

abundance: -
d_gene: -
j_gene: TRBJ1-1
v_gene: TRBV19
CDR3nt: TGTGCCAGTAGGGGGTACCCGAGACAGGAAGCTTTCTTT
CDR3aa: CASRGYPRQEAFF

abundance: -
d_gene: -
j_gene: TRBJ1-1
v_gene: TRBV7-3
CDR3nt: TGTGCCAGCAGCTTCTCGTCCCGAGGCACTGAAGCTTTCTTT
CDR3aa: CASSFSSRGTEAFF

abundance: -
d_gene: -
j_gene: TRBJ2-7
v_gene: TRBV7-2
CDR3nt: TGTGCCAGCAGCTTAGCTCCCGGGCCCCGCTACGAGCAGTACTTC
CDR3aa: CASSLAPGPRYEQYF

abundance: -
d_gene: TRBD2
j_gene: TRBJ2-1
v_gene: TRBV7-9
CDR3nt: TGTGCCAGCAGCCACAGACTAGCGGGGGGGAGACGCAATGAGCAGTTCTTC
CDR3aa: CASSHRLAGGRRNEQFF

abundance: -
d_gene: -
j_gene: TRBJ2-7
v_gene: TRBV30
CDR3nt: TGTGCCTGGAGCACGGAAGGGACCGCGCCTCTCGGCGAGCAGTACTTC
CDR3aa: CAWSTEGTAPLGEQYF

abundance: -
d_gene: TRBD1
j_gene: TRBJ1-4
v_gene: TRBV7-9
CDR3nt: TGTGCCAGCAGCTTACTGGACAGGGAAACTAATGAAAAACTGTTTTTT
CDR3aa: CASSLLDRETNEKLFF

abundance: -
d_gene: -
j_gene: TRBJ1-3
v_gene: TRBV30
CDR3nt: TGTGCCTGGACCCGCCATCGTTCGTCTGGAAACACCATATATTTT
CDR3aa: CAWTRHRSSGNTIYF

abundance: -
d_gene: -
j_gene: TRBJ1-4
v_gene: TRBV7-9
CDR3nt: TGTGCCAGCAGCCGGGGAGGGGATAATGAAAAACTGTTTTTT
CDR3aa: CASSRGGDNEKLFF

abundance: -
d_gene: -
j_gene: TRBJ1-1
v_gene: TRBV18
CDR3nt: TGTGCCAGCTCACCACAAACGGACCCCGAAGCTTTCTTT
CDR3aa: CASSPQTDPEAFF

abundance: -
d_gene: -
j_gene: TRBJ1-1
v_gene: TRBV5-4
CDR3nt: TGTGCCAGCAGCTTGGCAGAGAACACTGAAGCTTTCTTT
CDR3aa: CASSLAENTEAFF

abundance: -
d_gene: -
j_gene: TRBJ1-3
v_gene: TRBV9
CDR3nt: TGTGCCAGCAGCGTAGTAAGCTCTGGAAACACCATATATTTT
CDR3aa: CASSVVSSGNTIYF